This T cell receptor (beta chain) came from a study of blood T cell repertoires in COVID-19. The protocol was immunoSEQ multiplex PCR, while the TCRdb copy is restricted to in-frame clones and leaves out a portion. The sample lists about 330,000 clones, nearly 90% seen once, with approximately 5% in the top ten. The sequenced material came from PBMCs or T cells enriched from blood (not recorded which). The clonotype comes from a woman aged 25 to 45 who had recovered from COVID-19.

CDR3 bases: TGTGCCAGCAGCCCCCGGACTCGGGGACAGGGACGCCCGATGGAAGAGACCCAGTACTTC. It yields the protein CASSPRTRGQGRPMEETQYF. This chain uses TRBV14 with TRBJ2-5, with 9 bases lining up with TRBD1. Germline V gives CDR1 SGHDN, CDR2 FVKESK. Germline trimming cut 4 bases from V and 3 bases from J; bases unmatched to any gene: 21. This CDR3 spans 20 amino acids.